The clone carrying this T cell receptor beta chain was seen at least ten times. Antigen: not known. This entry is derived from a study of blood T cells in healthy people across ages. Study-level points and caveats: A greater number of naive CD4+ cells and higher diversity distinguished long-lived donors from aged donors.

V was clipped by 0 bases and J by 1 base, with 6 bases between them. The CDR3 runs to 15 residues. The germline gives CDR1 ENHRY, CDR2 SYGVKD. Primed by a sample-barcoded 5' primer and a J-beta primer mix, a second PCR proceeded for about 7 to 11 cycles. Each of the cDNA molecules was tagged by a template-switch adaptor with 12 random nucleotides. TCRdb recomputed calls from the 5' RACE reads with MiXCR, one row per CDR3 protein. The sample includes 540,000 or so distinct CDR3 sequences, 25% to 30% of them seen just once. The sequencing input was blood. The gene calls are TRBV10-3 and TRBJ2-2; D call uncertain. The origin of this receptor is a woman aged 70-85 years in good health. In nucleotides, the CDR3 is TGTGCCATCAGTGAGTCGAAAGGGAACACCGGGGAGCTGTTTTTT. The encoded protein is CAISESKGNTGELFF.